This entry lists 31 T cell receptor beta chains sequenced from one sample in a study of response to subunit inactivated influenza vaccine. TCRdb itself ran the RT-PCR reads through MiXCR, one entry per CDR3 protein. The sample holds under 800,000 distinct CDR3 sequences, about 15% seen once. The sample here was PBMCs from blood, taken less than 15 days before vaccination. The receptors were sampled from a man between 45 and 60 years old who received an inactivated influenza vaccine.

The chain recombines TRBV4-1 with TRBJ2-5, with TRBD2 matching 13 bases. This CDR3 has 15 residues. V trimming: 6 bases; J trimming: 1 base; junction bases outside the gene matches: 2. Germline V lookup: CDR1 MGHRA, CDR2 YSYEKL. The CDR3 sequence: CASSTSGGVQETQYF. As DNA, the CDR3 is TGCGCCAGCAGTACTAGCGGGGGGGTCCAAGAGACCCAGTACTTC.

This clonotype has more than one count but fewer than ten. The genes are TRBV19 and TRBJ2-3; D is possibly TRBD2 (5 bases). Trimming removed 7 bases at V and 5 bases at J, with 19 bases between. CDR1 and CDR2 (germline): LNHDA, SQIVND (reference sequence). The CDR3 sequence is 15 residues long. The CDR3 coding sequence is TGTGCCAGTACCGATGCCGAGAGGGTCGGAGATACGCAGTATTTT. Translating gives CASTDAERVGDTQYF.

This chain links TRBV20-1 with TRBJ1-2; 8 bases agree with TRBD1. The CDR3 extends over 12 amino acids. Germline V gene sequence: CDR1 DFQATT, CDR2 SNEGSKA (reference sequence). V dropped 5 bases and J dropped 4; count of bases not matched to a gene: 3. The CDR3 reads CSALDRAYGYTF. The CDR3 region has the DNA TGCAGTGCTCTGGACAGGGCCTATGGCTACACCTTC.

This clonotype was counted many times. V and J are TRBV12-3 or TRBV12-4 and TRBJ2-1; 7 bases are shared with TRBD2. The CDR3 extends over 14 amino acids. The J segment lost 2 bases and the V segment lost 3 bases, leaving 1 base of the junction unmatched. The CDR3 spells CASSFGTTYNEQFF. CDR3 sequence (DNA): TGTGCCAGCAGTTTTGGGACTACCTACAATGAGCAGTTCTTC.

This clonotype was seen a few times. This chain's CDR3 is CASSMKGRESNQPQHF. The CDR3 coding sequence is TGTGCCAGTAGTATGAAAGGCAGGGAAAGCAATCAGCCCCAGCATTTT. V is TRBV19 and J is TRBJ1-5, with D maybe TRBD1 (5 bases). This CDR3 is 16 amino acids long. Germline CDR1 and CDR2: LNHDA and SQIVND (reference sequence). V lost 3 bases and J lost 1, with 13 bases in between.

This clonotype was found many times. V usage is TRBV12-3 or TRBV12-4 and J usage is TRBJ2-5, with TRBD2 matching over 7 bases. CDR3 length: 13 residues. Unmatched junction bases numbered 7, after V lost 8 bases and J lost 4 bases. CDR3 sequence: CASQTGRGETQYF. The CDR3, as DNA: TGTGCCAGCCAAACGGGGAGGGGAGAGACCCAGTACTTC.

The genes are TRBV6-2 or TRBV6-3 and TRBJ2-7; 12 bases fit TRBD2. V lost 8 bases to trimming and J lost 5 bases; unmatched junction nucleotides: 10. CDR1 and CDR2 (germline): MNHEY, SVGEGT. The CDR3 extends over 15 amino acids. DNA for the CDR3: TGTGCCAGCGATCGAGGACTAGCGGGGACTAACGAGCAGTACTTC. It specifies CASDRGLAGTNEQYF.

The rearrangement joins TRBV2 to TRBJ2-1; no clear D. Trimming left V 1 base short and J 4 bases short, with 11 bases between. Germline V gives CDR1 SNHLY, CDR2 FYNNEI. The CDR3 is 15 amino acids. The CDR3 sequence: CASSEEGSVYNEQFF. DNA for the CDR3: TGTGCCAGCAGTGAAGAGGGTTCTGTGTACAATGAGCAGTTCTTC.

This clonotype turned up a few times. This chain connects TRBV7-9 to TRBJ2-1; 9 nucleotides line up with TRBD2. J lost 3 bases, V lost 4 bases, and 10 bases had no gene match. Germline V CDR1 and CDR2: SEHNR, FQNEAQ (reference sequence). The length of the CDR3 is 17 residues. CDR3 in DNA: TGTGCCAGCAGCTACGCGGGGCTAGCGGGATTCTACAATGAGCAGTTCTTC. Its translation is CASSYAGLAGFYNEQFF.

The chain joins TRBV27 to TRBJ2-7; D is possibly TRBD1 (6 bases). Trimming left V 3 bases short and J 0 bases short, with 9 bases between. This CDR3 is built from 14 residues. The germline V gene has CDR1 MNHEY and CDR2 SMNVEV (reference sequence). The DNA of the CDR3 is TGTGCCAGCAGTTTGATAGGGGGCTCCTACGAGCAGTACTTC. Protein sequence: CASSLIGGSYEQYF.

This chain uses TRBV18 with TRBJ1-1; D might be TRBD1 (5 bases). With 3 bases removed from V and 1 base from J, the gap between germline ends came to 12 bases. Germline V CDR1 and CDR2: KGHSH, LQKENI. The CDR3 consists of 15 residues. The CDR3 nucleotides are TGTGCCAGCTCACCCTCAGAAGACAGGAACACTGAAGCTTTCTTT. Translating it yields CASSPSEDRNTEAFF. Complete variable domain (other parts from reference TRBV18 and TRBJ1-1): NAGVMQNPRHLVRRRGQEARLRCSPMKGHSHVYWYRQLPEEGLKFMVYLQKENIIDESGMPKERFSAEFPKEGPSILRIQQVVRGDSAAYFCASSPSEDRNTEAFFGQGTRLTVV.

This clonotype was observed a handful of times. The gene calls are TRBV11-2 and TRBJ1-6; D not certain. Germline-derived CDR1 and CDR2 are SGHAT and FQNNGV. This CDR3 has 15 amino acids. V was shortened by 1 base and J by 9 bases, with 13 bases between the two germline ends. As DNA, the CDR3 is TGTGCCAGCAGCTTAGTAGGTGGACGGGGTTCACCCCTCCACTTT. Translation gives CASSLVGGRGSPLHF.

This clonotype was seen a handful of times. This chain links TRBV7-2 with TRBJ2-2; either TRBD1 or TRBD2 may supply D (7 bases each). Germline V CDR1 and CDR2: SGHTA, FQGNSA. The CDR3 runs to 17 residues. Deletions cut 2 bases from V and 4 bases from J, with 17 bases between. CDR3 sequence: CASSLRIGRGGTGELFF. CDR3 nucleotides: TGTGCCAGCAGCTTACGTATCGGCAGGGGGGGCACCGGGGAGCTGTTTTTT.

This clonotype came up a few times. The chain combines TRBV6-6 with TRBJ1-1; 11 bases line up with TRBD1. The CDR3 consists of 13 residues. In germline, CDR1 is MNHNY, CDR2 SVGAGI (reference sequence). The trim removed 4 bases at V and 11 bases at J, leaving 6 bases unmatched. For the CDR3, the DNA is TGTGCCAGCAGTTCCGGGACAGGGGGTTTGGCTTTCTTT. It yields the protein CASSSGTGGLAFF.

This clonotype was seen ten or more times. The rearrangement uses TRBV4-2 and TRBJ2-7; D ambiguous. V lost 1 base and J lost 3, with 10 bases in between. The CDR3 has 14 residues. CDR1 LGHNA and CDR2 YNFKEQ come from the germline V gene. DNA of the CDR3: TGTGCCAGCAGCCAAGTAGGCGGAAACTACGAGCAGTACTTC. Its protein product is CASSQVGGNYEQYF.

This clonotype was observed a handful of times. The chain combines TRBV27 with TRBJ1-2, with D possibly TRBD1 on 5 matching bases. V was pared by 5 bases and J by 4 bases, with 17 bases between. There are 15 residues in the CDR3. Per germline, CDR1 MNHEY and CDR2 SMNVEV (reference sequence). CDR3 DNA: TGTGCCAGCAGTACCCGAGACAGAGCTTTCTATGGCTACACCTTC. This translates into CASSTRDRAFYGYTF.

This rearrangement joins TRBV29-1 to TRBJ2-1; tentative D call: TRBD1 (6 bases). The CDR3 is 20 amino acids. Germline V gene lookup returns CDR1 SQVTM and CDR2 ANQGSEA. With 2 bases removed from V and 6 bases from J, the gap between germline ends came to 32 bases. CDR3 loop: CSVEPPPGQNRQQQPNEQFF. DNA of the CDR3: TGCAGCGTTGAACCACCCCCAGGACAGAATAGGCAACAGCAGCCCAATGAGCAGTTCTTC.

Ten or more counts support this clonotype. This chain connects TRBV4-1 to TRBJ1-1; 8 nucleotides line up with TRBD1. J was trimmed by 5 bases and V by 4 bases; bases with no gene match: 6. Germline-derived CDR1 and CDR2 are MGHRA and YSYEKL. The CDR3 covers 14 residues. CDR3 nucleotides: TGCGCCAGCAGCCTACGGACAGGGCAGACTGAAGCTTTCTTT. It codes for CASSLRTGQTEAFF.

This clonotype showed up many times. The chain joins TRBV9 to TRBJ2-1; D not certain. Trimming took off 1 base at V and 7 bases at J, with 9 bases between the two ends. CDR3 size: 13 residues. CDR1 and CDR2 (germline): SGDLS, YYNGEE. CDR3 amino acids: CASSVNTVNEQFF. In nucleotides, the CDR3 is TGTGCCAGCAGCGTAAATACAGTAAATGAGCAGTTCTTC.

Many counts were recorded for this clonotype. The chain couples TRBV2 to TRBJ2-7, with 10 bases matching TRBD2. The V gene end was trimmed by 4 bases and the J gene end by 4 bases; junction bases not matched to a gene: 7. CDR3 length: 15 residues. Germline CDR1 is SNHLY and CDR2 is FYNNEI. The CDR3 spells CASSASGRASYEQYF. The CDR3 DNA follows: TGTGCCAGCAGTGCAAGCGGGAGGGCCTCGTACGAGCAGTACTTC.

This clonotype was seen only a few times. The chain employs TRBV7-9 and TRBJ2-1; 12 nucleotides agree with TRBD2. CDR1 SEHNR and CDR2 FQNEAQ come from the germline V gene (reference sequence). V lost 5 bases, J lost 14 bases, and 4 bases stayed unmatched. The CDR3 totals 12 residues. The chain's CDR3 is CASSRLAGGKFF. CDR3 bases: TGTGCCAGCAGCCGCCTAGCGGGAGGGAAGTTCTTC.

This rearrangement joins TRBV27 to TRBJ2-1; 10 nucleotides agree with TRBD2. With 4 bases clipped from V and 9 bases from J, the junction kept 9 bases outside the gene matches. Germline V lookup: CDR1 MNHEY, CDR2 SMNVEV (reference sequence). The CDR3 loop spans 15 amino acids. The CDR3 spells CASSSPLAGVSEQFF. CDR3 bases: TGTGCCAGCAGTTCTCCCCTAGCGGGGGTCAGTGAGCAGTTCTTC.

There are many counts of this clonotype. The chain couples TRBV11-2 to TRBJ2-1, with a possible D match to TRBD2 (7 bases). V lost 3 bases and J 0 bases, leaving 12 bases between the germline ends. Germline V CDR1 and CDR2: SGHAT, FQNNGV. The CDR3 totals 16 residues. The CDR3 nucleotides are TGTGCCAGCAGCTTTGTTGCGGGGGCCTCCTACAATGAGCAGTTCTTC. Amino acid sequence: CASSFVAGASYNEQFF. The entire variable domain, with the rest obtained from reference TRBV11-2 and TRBJ2-1, is as follows: EAGVAQSPRYKIIEKRQSVAFWCNPISGHATLYWYQQILGQGPKLLIQFQNNGVVDDSQLPKDRFSAERLKGVDSTLKIQPAKLEDSAVYLCASSFVAGASYNEQFFGPGTRLTVL.

J is TRBJ1-2 and V is TRBV5-1, with D perhaps matching TRBD1 (6 bases). CDR1 is SGHRS and CDR2 is YFSETQ in the germline V gene. This CDR3 contains 12 residues. V gave up 8 bases and J gave up 2 bases, with 10 bases separating them. CDR3: CASSGQNYGYTF. The DNA for the CDR3 is TGCGCCAGTAGCGGACAGAACTATGGCTACACCTTC. Combining the CDR3 with reference TRBV5-1 and TRBJ1-2 gives the whole variable domain KAGVTQTPRYLIKTRGQQVTLSCSPISGHRSVSWYQQTPGQGLQFLFEYFSETQRNKGNFPGRFSGRQFSNSRSEMNVSTLELGDSALYLCASSGQNYGYTFGSGTRLTVV.

The chain employs TRBV10-3 and TRBJ2-3; D remains ambiguous. V lost 10 bases to trimming and J lost 6 bases, with 20 bases between them. The CDR3 extends over 14 amino acids. CDR1 is ENHRY, CDR2 SYGVKD, per germline. The CDR3 loop reads CATFPGRVEDTQYF. The CDR3 DNA follows: TGTGCCACGTTCCCAGGCCGCGTTGAGGATACGCAGTATTTT.

The chain uses TRBV18 and TRBJ2-5; no firm D call. Germline loops: CDR1 KGHSH, CDR2 LQKENI. This CDR3 has 14 amino acids. V gave up 0 bases and J gave up 4 bases, with 9 bases separating them. The CDR3 region is CASSPPVPGETQYF. The CDR3 DNA reads TGTGCCAGCTCACCACCGGTCCCAGGAGAGACCCAGTACTTC.

The gene calls are TRBV9 and TRBJ1-1; D is possibly TRBD1 (5 bases). The germline gives CDR1 SGDLS, CDR2 YYNGEE. Deletions cut 3 bases from V and 10 bases from J, with 22 bases between. This CDR3 comprises 15 residues. DNA of the CDR3: TGTGCCAGCAGCGGAGGGAGCAGGGTTTATGACGGAGCTTTCTTT. Its protein product is CASSGGSRVYDGAFF. The full variable domain, with the rest looked up from reference TRBV9 and TRBJ1-1, is DSGVTQTPKHLITATGQRVTLRCSPRSGDLSVYWYQQSLDQGLQFLIQYYNGEERAKGNILERFSAQQFPDLHSELNLSSLELGDSALYFCASSGGSRVYDGAFFGQGTRLTVV.

V gene TRBV3-1 combines with J gene TRBJ2-1; 8 nucleotides align to TRBD2. J was trimmed by 8 bases and V by 3 bases; bases with no gene match: 12. Germline lookup yields CDR1 LGHDT and CDR2 YNNKEL (reference sequence). The CDR3 length is 16 residues. The CDR3 here is CASSQLAGLIRDEQFF. The CDR3 DNA sequence: TGTGCCAGCAGCCAGTTAGCGGGACTAATTCGGGATGAGCAGTTCTTC.

This clonotype has a handful of counts. This chain joins TRBV21-1 and TRBJ2-7; the DNA was not compared with TRBD2, the D call given in the table. TRBV21-1 has pseudogene status. The CDR3 extends over 15 amino acids. CDR3 sequence (DNA): TGTGCCAGCAGCAATTGGCGGGGAATCCGATTCGAGCAGTACTTC. Its protein is CASSNWRGIRFEQYF.

This clonotype showed up many times. The V and J genes are TRBV29-1 and TRBJ2-7; D remains ambiguous. CDR1 is SQVTM, CDR2 ANQGSEA, per germline. Trimming removed 2 bases from V and 2 bases from J, with 7 bases in between. This CDR3 spans 12 amino acids. The CDR3, as DNA: TGCAGCGTTGAATCCAAAACCTACGAGCAGTACTTC. It translates to CSVESKTYEQYF.

The table lists this clonotype with a few counts. The rearrangement joins TRBV4-3 to TRBJ2-7; 9 nucleotides align to TRBD1. V gave up 4 bases and J gave up 5 bases; unmatched junction bases: 15. Germline lookup yields CDR1 LGHNA and CDR2 YSLEER. CDR3 length: 17 residues. The CDR3 protein is CASSPQVMGTGMNEQYF. The CDR3 nucleotides are TGCGCCAGCAGCCCTCAGGTGATGGGGACAGGGATGAACGAGCAGTACTTC.